This TCR beta chain was captured in a study of blood T cell repertoires in COVID-19 (dated by TCRdb to the early 2020s). Looking at the study overall: Samples covering the acute and convalescent phases of COVID-19 were provided by collaborators in the United States, Italy and Spain. Subjects who had been exposed to COVID-19, were actively infected with it, or had recovered from it provided the deeply sampled blood TCRbeta repertoires that made up the dataset. Samples were obtained from the ongoing ImmuneRACE study (first 160 participants) and from approximately 1,200 subjects provided by 6 global collaborators. Sample metadata almost always included a de-identified subject ID, COVID-19 status, age in years and sex. The repertoires were released in a freely available public database meant as a resource for research on the immune response to SARS-CoV-2. The material from the prospective study consisted of cDNA or gDNA derived from T cells, B-cell-depleted T cells, or PBMCs. HLA class I and class II types, where available, came from metadata supplied by the sample provider rather than from assay-based typing. Results the study describes overall, beyond this receptor: How much clinical and demographic metadata was included differed by source and by participant, and the metadata was provided uncurated.

Concerning this clone: There is no known antigen for this receptor. The record has no base qualities; no much larger clone is one base away.

V loses 1 base of germline sequence and J loses 2 bases, and the interval between the two ends is 9 bases. For CDR1 and CDR2, the germline V gene lists MGHRA and YSYEKL. Reading from cysteine to phenylalanine, the CDR3 counts 15 amino acids. Just CDR3 DNA is preserved here, 45 bases in frame from base 1. The immunoSEQ Assay, a bias-controlled multiplex PCR, was used to amplify TCRbeta CDR3 regions from genomic DNA. As for the original processing: Within the assay, amplification of reference gene primers was used to estimate how many nucleated cells each sample contained. To quantify the absolute abundance of each unique TCRbeta CDR3 rearrangement, sequence reads were collapsed and filtered. Productive Simpson clonality was computed per sample as the square root of Simpson's diversity index over productive rearrangements. The source is immuneACCESS, and TCRdb retained only in-frame sequences with V and J called. Part of the clones is not carried over; for the studies checked, unresolved V genes explain less than half of this, and the remainder is unexplained. V, J and clone size reflect that table, while D and trimming were determined from the DNA. The sample table holds 270,000 or so clones, of which 85% to 90% were seen once. In total, the top ten clones hold roughly 14% of the sample.

Collaborating institutions collected whole blood in K2EDTA tubes following their own protocols. For TCRbeta analysis, collaborators shipped samples as frozen whole blood, isolated PBMCs, or DNA extracted from either of those sample types. The specimen was peripheral blood. This sequence was found in a human donor in a cohort sampled during active COVID-19. This receptor chain uses TRBV4-1 and TRBJ2-1, and the D gene may be TRBD2, 5 bases matching. The CDR3 protein sequence reads: CASSQAPGTYNEQFF. The DNA sequence is as follows: TGCGCCAGCAGCCAAGCTCCGGGAACCTACAATGAGCAGTTCTTC.